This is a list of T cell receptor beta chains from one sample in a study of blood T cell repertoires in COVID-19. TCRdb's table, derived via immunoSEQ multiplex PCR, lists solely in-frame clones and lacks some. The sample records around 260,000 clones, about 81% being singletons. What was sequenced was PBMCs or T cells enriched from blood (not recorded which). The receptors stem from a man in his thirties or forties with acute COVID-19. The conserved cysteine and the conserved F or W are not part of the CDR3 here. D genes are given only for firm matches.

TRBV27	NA	ASSLRGEGQPQH
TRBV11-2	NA	ATQEGTYLETQY
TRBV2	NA	ASARDGSLYGYT
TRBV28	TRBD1	ASRKTGGRVEETQY
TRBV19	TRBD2	ASSKETPGLATRTDTQY
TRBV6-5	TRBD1	ASRRGTGNTGELF
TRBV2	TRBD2	ASSFGTSGGTDTQY
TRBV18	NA	ASSPFQATDTQY
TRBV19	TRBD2	ASSSSQLAGSNTGELF
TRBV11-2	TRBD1	ASSLDRGEGYT
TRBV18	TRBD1	ASSHGEAVSGQGSYNEQF
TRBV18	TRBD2	ASSPPKRLATYDEQF
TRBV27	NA	ASSVQVSTDTQY
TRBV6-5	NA	ASRRDRNTGELF
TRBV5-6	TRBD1	ASSSPAGQGYGYT
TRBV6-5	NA	ASRPWTRNYGYT
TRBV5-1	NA	ASSYGWTDTQY
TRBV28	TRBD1	ASRPTGVGTGELF